This T cell receptor (beta chain) was profiled in a study of T cell changes during pregnancy in multiple sclerosis. The CDR3 is 17 amino acids. Unmatched junction bases numbered 11, after V lost 2 bases and J lost 3 bases. The V gene's germline CDR1 is SEHNR and CDR2 FQNEAQ (reference sequence). The table came from immunoSEQ multiplex PCR; TCRdb's copy has only in-frame clones and leaves some out. Of some 38,000 clones in the sample, around 90% were seen once. The chain employs TRBV7-9 and TRBJ2-3; 7 bases are shared with TRBD2. The input for sequencing was CD8+ T cells from peripheral blood mononuclear cells, taken in the third trimester of pregnancy. The receptor was derived from a female donor with multiple sclerosis, enrolled in a pregnancy study. The CDR3 is CASSLIKRGGITDTQYF. As DNA, the CDR3 is TGTGCCAGCAGCTTAATTAAGCGGGGCGGGATAACAGATACGCAGTATTTT. Full variable domain (missing parts from reference TRBV7-9 and TRBJ2-3): DTGVSQNPRHKITKRGQNVTFRCDPISEHNRLYWYRQTLGQGPEFLTYFQNEAQLEKSRLLSDRFSAERPKGSFSTLEIQRTEQGDSAMYLCASSLIKRGGITDTQYFGPGTRLTVL.